A single sample is the source of the 13 T cell receptor beta chains below, sequenced in a study of blood T cells in healthy people across ages. Together with a sample-barcoded 5' primer, a J-beta primer mix was included in a second PCR lasting about 7 to 11 cycles. TCRdb recomputed calls from the 5' RACE reads with MiXCR, one row per CDR3 protein. Among about 970,000 distinct CDR3 sequences, roughly half were seen once, and the ten largest hold about 21%. Sequenced sample: blood. All receptors derive from a woman in her sixties or seventies in good health.

The chain is built from TRBV5-1 and TRBJ2-4; 10 bases fit TRBD1. Gene TRBJ2-7 matches the end of the DNA better, so the J call may be wrong. Looked up from germline, CDR1 is SGHRS and CDR2 is YFSETQ. CDR3 length: 14 amino acids. CDR3 loop: CASSQTGGINEQYF. CDR3 nucleotides: TGCGCCAGCAGCCAGACAGGGGGCATCAACGAGCAGTACTTC.

This clonotype was seen ten or more times. This sequence joins TRBV11-1 and TRBJ2-7; 8 positions agree with TRBD1. After removal of 6 bases from V and 4 bases from J, the junction contained 8 bases not matched to a gene. The CDR3 is made up of 14 amino acids. Germline V gene sequence: CDR1 SGHAT, CDR2 FQDESV (reference sequence). CDR3 in DNA: TGTGCCAGCAGTCCCCGGGACAGGCCGTACGAGCAGTACTTC. Its translation: CASSPRDRPYEQYF.

The chain links TRBV20-1 to TRBJ1-2; D gene ambiguous. Germline assignment: CDR1 DFQATT and CDR2 SNEGSKA (reference sequence). Trimming shortened V by 6 bases and J by 2 bases, and 16 bases separated the two germline ends. The CDR3 is made up of 14 amino acids. CDR3 nucleotides: TGCAGTGCCCGGACGAAAGCCTACAACTATGGCTACACCTTC. Its protein product is CSARTKAYNYGYTF.

This sequence joins TRBV5-1 and TRBJ2-1; 8 bases are a match to TRBD2. With 3 bases clipped from V and 9 bases from J, the junction kept 8 bases outside the gene matches. Per germline, CDR1 SGHRS and CDR2 YFSETQ. The length of the CDR3 is 14 residues. CDR3 region: CASSSAAGGSEQFF. CDR3 sequence (DNA): TGCGCCAGCAGCTCGGCGGCGGGAGGAAGTGAGCAGTTCTTC.

This clonotype was detected a few times. This rearrangement joins TRBV20-1 to TRBJ2-7; D is possibly TRBD2 (5 bases). TRBJ2-5 matches the DNA end more closely, so the J call is doubtful. The CDR3 covers 14 residues. Germline CDR1 and CDR2: DFQATT and SNEGSKA (reference sequence). DNA for the CDR3: TGCAGTGCTAGAGGCCCAGGACTTCAGAGGACCCAGTACTTC. As protein: CSARGPGLQRTQYF.

A few counts support this clonotype. This rearrangement joins TRBV29-1 to TRBJ2-5; 8 bases are a match to TRBD2. Germline assignment: CDR1 SQVTM and CDR2 ANQGSEA. CDR3 size: 19 residues. V trimming: 0 bases; J trimming: 5 bases; junction bases outside the gene matches: 20. The CDR3 nucleotides read TGCAGCGTTGAAGAGGGACTAGAAGCGGGAGCTTTTGGTAGGGAGACCCAGTACTTC. This gives the protein CSVEEGLEAGAFGRETQYF.

Only one count was recorded for this clonotype. V is TRBV5-6 and J is TRBJ2-1; D may be TRBD1 or TRBD2 (6 bases each). Germline V gene lookup returns CDR1 SGHDT and CDR2 YYEEEE. V gave up 2 bases and J gave up 4 bases, with 13 bases separating them. This CDR3 spans 15 amino acids. This CDR3 reads CASSFAGHGYNEQFF. Here the CDR3 DNA reads TGTGCCAGCAGCTTTGCGGGACACGGATACAATGAGCAGTTCTTC.

The chain carries TRBV4-1 and TRBJ1-5; no definite D call. Trimming stripped 4 bases from V and 6 bases from J, with 10 bases between. The germline CDR1 and CDR2 sequences are MGHRA and YSYEKL. The CDR3 loop spans 13 amino acids. CDR3 sequence (DNA): TGCGCCAGCAGCCCTCCCGTGGGTCAGCCCCAGCATTTT. Translation gives CASSPPVGQPQHF.

This chain links TRBV12-3 or TRBV12-4 with TRBJ1-5; D might be TRBD1 (5 bases). The CDR3 totals 13 residues. V lost 6 bases and J lost 6, with 12 bases in between. The CDR3, as DNA: TGTGCCAGCAGCACGGGGGGGTCTCAGCCCCAGCATTTT. Translation: CASSTGGSQPQHF.

This clonotype was found a few times. The rearrangement links TRBV29-1 to TRBJ2-3; a possible D gene is TRBD1 (6 bases). This CDR3 spans 13 amino acids. V lost 5 bases to trimming and J lost 6 bases, with 15 bases between them. The V gene's germline CDR1 is SQVTM and CDR2 ANQGSEA. The CDR3: CSVPGTGWDTQYF. The CDR3 region has the DNA TGCAGCGTTCCCGGAACAGGGTGGGATACGCAGTATTTT.

The V call is TRBV4-1, the J call TRBJ2-3; D is ambiguous. Trimming removed 0 bases at V and 4 bases at J, with 14 bases between. This CDR3 contains 16 residues. Germline V lookup: CDR1 MGHRA, CDR2 YSYEKL. CDR3 nucleotides: TGCGCCAGCAGCCAAGATCGGGCAGTTCGCGCAGATACGCAGTATTTT. Protein sequence: CASSQDRAVRADTQYF.

This clonotype was observed a few times. This sequence joins TRBV27 and TRBJ2-1, with a tentative D call TRBD2 (6 bases). Germline V lookup: CDR1 MNHEY, CDR2 SMNVEV (reference sequence). CDR3 length equals 12 residues. Trimming pared 3 bases from V and 9 bases from J, leaving 9 bases between. CDR3: CASSFPGGEQFF. The DNA of the CDR3 is TGTGCCAGCAGTTTCCCCGGGGGTGAGCAGTTCTTC.

The chain uses TRBV4-1 and TRBJ2-3, with 9 bases matching TRBD2. CDR1 and CDR2 from the germline V gene are MGHRA and YSYEKL. V was pared by 1 base and J by 2 bases, with 7 bases of the junction left unmatched. The CDR3 extends over 17 amino acids. CDR3 DNA sequence: TGCGCCAGCAGCCAAGTGGCTAGCGGGATGTACACAGATACGCAGTATTTT. Translating gives CASSQVASGMYTDTQYF.